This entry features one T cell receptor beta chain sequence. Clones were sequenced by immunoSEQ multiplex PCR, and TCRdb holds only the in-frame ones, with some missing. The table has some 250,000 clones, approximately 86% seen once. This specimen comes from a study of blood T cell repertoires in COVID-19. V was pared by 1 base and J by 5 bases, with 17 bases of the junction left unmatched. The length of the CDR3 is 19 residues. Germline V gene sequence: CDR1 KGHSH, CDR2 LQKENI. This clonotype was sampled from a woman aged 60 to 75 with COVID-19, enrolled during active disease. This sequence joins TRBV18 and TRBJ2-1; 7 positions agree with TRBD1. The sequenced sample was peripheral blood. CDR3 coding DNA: TGTGCCAGCTCACCACGGACAAAATATGGACAGGAGCTGAACAATGAGCAGTTCTTC. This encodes CASSPRTKYGQELNNEQFF.